This T cell receptor (beta chain) originates from a study of T-cell memory formation after mild COVID-19. MiXCR was run by TCRdb on the 5' RACE reads, yielding one entry per CDR3 protein. The data contain over 120,000 distinct CDR3 sequences, roughly a quarter of them singletons. Regarding the study as a whole: Contracting CD4+ clones were located mainly in CM and EM, and CD8+ clones in EMRA. Some responding clones appeared in pre-infection memory, suggesting cross-reactive memory joined.

This clonotype was found a few times. Its specificity is not known. The trim removed 8 bases at V and 3 bases at J, leaving 5 bases unmatched. Germline CDR1 and CDR2: SEHNR and FQNEAQ (reference sequence). This CDR3 has 13 amino acids. Material: PBMCs or a T cell subset sorted from them (not recorded which). The TCR comes from an adult woman who had mild COVID-19 (a few samples of this study predate the infection). Cell type and time point are not known. This chain links TRBV7-9 with TRBJ2-5, with 8 bases matching TRBD1. CDR3 DNA: TGTGCCAGCGGACAGGGATTAGAAGAGACCCAGTACTTC. This gives the protein CASGQGLEETQYF.